This T cell receptor beta chain was recorded in a study of response to subunit inactivated influenza vaccine. Overall study results and limits: There was a suggestion from the authors that each seasonal influenza vaccination recruits few new T cells.

This CDR3 has 11 amino acids. Trimming cost V 8 bases and J 0 bases, with 5 bases left between them. In germline, CDR1 is LGHDT, CDR2 YNNKEL (reference sequence). Each CDR3 protein is one row after TCRdb ran MiXCR on the RT-PCR reads. The profile shows 550,000 to 600,000 distinct CDR3 sequences, 12% of them singletons. This clonotype came up a few times. The target antigen is unknown. A much more abundant neighbour one base away suggests this may be a read error. The sequence derives from a middle-aged man who received an inactivated influenza vaccine. The input for sequencing was PBMCs from blood, taken on the day of vaccination. This chain uses TRBV3-1 with TRBJ2-7; D uncertain. For the CDR3, the DNA is TGTGCCAGCGGATACTCCTACGAGCAGTACTTC. Residues: CASGYSYEQYF.